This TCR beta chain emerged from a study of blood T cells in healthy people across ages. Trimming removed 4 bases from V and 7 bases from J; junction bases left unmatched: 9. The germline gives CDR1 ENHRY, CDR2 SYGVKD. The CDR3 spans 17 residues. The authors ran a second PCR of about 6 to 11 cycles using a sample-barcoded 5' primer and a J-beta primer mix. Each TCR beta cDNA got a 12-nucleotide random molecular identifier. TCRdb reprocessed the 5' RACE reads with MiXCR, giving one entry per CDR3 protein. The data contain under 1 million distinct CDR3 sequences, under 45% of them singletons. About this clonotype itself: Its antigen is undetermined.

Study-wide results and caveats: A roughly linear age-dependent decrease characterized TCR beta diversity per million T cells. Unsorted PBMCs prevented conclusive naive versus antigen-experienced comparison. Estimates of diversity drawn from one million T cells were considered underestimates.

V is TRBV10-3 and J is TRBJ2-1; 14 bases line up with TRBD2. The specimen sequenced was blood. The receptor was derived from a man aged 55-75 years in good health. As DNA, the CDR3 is TGTGCCATCAGTGGTCCCGGGACTAGCGGGGGCGGAAATGAGCAGTTCTTC. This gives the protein CAISGPGTSGGGNEQFF.